Presented here are 8 T cell receptor beta chains from one specimen sequenced in a study of T-cell reconstitution after alpha-beta-depleted transplantation in children. TCRbeta library construction was performed incorporating unique molecular identifiers. From the PCR reads, TCRdb called clonotypes with MiXCR, one entry per CDR3 protein. The sample shows about half a million distinct CDR3 sequences, around 12% of them seen only once. The sequenced sample was PBMCs from the stem cell graft donor, obtained from the stem cell graft. The receptors originated from a human donor who donated a stem cell graft to a child with combined immunodeficiency.

There are a few counts of this clonotype. The genes are TRBV5-6 and TRBJ2-5; D may be TRBD2 (6 bases). CDR3 length equals 14 residues. The ends were cut back, 6 bases at V and 0 bases at J, with 12 bases in the middle. Germline V gene sequence: CDR1 SGHDT, CDR2 YYEEEE. CDR3 region: CASTGTDYQETQYF. The CDR3 bases are TGTGCCAGCACCGGGACTGACTACCAAGAGACCCAGTACTTC.

The sample holds a few counts of this clonotype. V and J are TRBV18 and TRBJ1-1; 8 bases are shared with TRBD1. The CDR3 consists of 14 residues. The germline V gene has CDR1 KGHSH and CDR2 LQKENI. V lost 4 bases to trimming and J lost 4 bases; unmatched junction nucleotides: 5. The CDR3: CASSQQGDGTEAFF. In DNA form, the CDR3 reads TGTGCCAGCTCACAACAGGGGGATGGCACTGAAGCTTTCTTT.

This clonotype was seen only a few times. V gene TRBV12-3 or TRBV12-4 combines with J gene TRBJ2-3, with TRBD1 identical over 7 bases. The V segment lost 7 bases and the J segment 2 bases; nucleotides outside the gene matches: 12. The CDR3 is 16 amino acids. The CDR3, as DNA: TGTGCCAGCACCTCCATTACAGGGGTGAACACAGATACGCAGTATTTT. It specifies CASTSITGVNTDTQYF.

The chain uses TRBV27 and TRBJ2-1; D remains unclear. Germline V gene sequence: CDR1 MNHEY, CDR2 SMNVEV (reference sequence). CDR3 length equals 17 residues. The V end was cut by 3 bases, the J end by 5 bases, with 20 bases between. The CDR3 DNA reads TGTGCCAGCAGTTTTCGACTTGGCGCCCCCATGAACAATGAGCAGTTCTTC. The encoded protein is CASSFRLGAPMNNEQFF.

In its sample, this clonotype was seen a few times. The chain uses TRBV29-1 and TRBJ2-1; D is possibly TRBD2 (5 bases). Trimming removed 0 bases from V and 3 bases from J, with 15 bases in between. This CDR3 contains 16 residues. Germline V gene lookup returns CDR1 SQVTM and CDR2 ANQGSEA. DNA for the CDR3: TGCAGCGTTGAAGAAAATTATGAGCGGTTCTACAATGAGCAGTTCTTC. Protein sequence: CSVEENYERFYNEQFF.

This clonotype showed up many times. The chain carries TRBV29-1 and TRBJ2-2; 10 bases are a match to TRBD2. Trimming took 5 bases from V and 5 from J; bases not matched to a gene: 5. This CDR3 comprises 14 residues. The V gene's germline CDR1 is SQVTM and CDR2 ANQGSEA. CDR3 loop: CSVSAGGSTGELFF. For the CDR3, the DNA is TGCAGCGTTTCAGCGGGGGGGTCTACCGGGGAGCTGTTTTTT.

This clonotype was seen repeatedly, ten times or more. This chain joins TRBV29-1 and TRBJ1-2; tentative D call: TRBD1 (6 bases). There are 14 residues in the CDR3. CDR1 SQVTM and CDR2 ANQGSEA come from the germline V gene. Trimming cost V 3 bases and J 8 bases, with 19 bases left between them. CDR3 protein: CSVEGFPGANGYTF. CDR3 DNA: TGCAGCGTTGAGGGATTTCCAGGGGCGAACGGCTACACCTTC.

This clonotype was observed a handful of times. The chain carries TRBV6-1 and TRBJ2-3; the match to TRBD1 covers 8 bases. J gave up 6 bases and V 7 bases, and 12 bases lay outside the gene matches. This CDR3 spans 15 amino acids. The V gene's germline CDR1 is MNHNS and CDR2 SASEGT. This chain's CDR3 is CASTPGRGPVDTQYF. As DNA, the CDR3 is TGTGCCAGCACGCCGGGCAGGGGGCCGGTTGATACGCAGTATTTT.